One and the same sample provided the 24 T cell receptor beta chains below, sequenced in a study of blood T cell repertoires in COVID-19 (dated by TCRdb to the early 2020s). The library was made by the immunoSEQ multiplex PCR assay. Not all clones reach the TCRdb copy of this immuneACCESS table, which keeps in-frame sequences only. Checked studies attribute under half of the gap to unresolved V genes and leave the rest unexplained. Here the sample has 50,000 or so clones; roughly 80% occur a single time. Over 2% of the sample is held by the ten biggest clonotypes. Sequencing was done on a sample of peripheral blood. These TCRs come from a man in his forties or fifties with acute or convalescent COVID-19.

This chain uses TRBV7-9 with TRBJ2-7; 7 bases line up with TRBD2. This CDR3 is 15 amino acids long. V lost 4 bases to trimming and J lost 1 base; unmatched junction nucleotides: 7. CDR1 and CDR2 (germline): SEHNR, FQNEAQ (reference sequence). CDR3 bases: TGTGCCAGCAGCTCGTTAGCGGGCCCATCCTACGAGCAGTACTTC. The encoded protein is CASSSLAGPSYEQYF.

V gene TRBV5-4 combines with J gene TRBJ1-4, with 10 bases fitting TRBD1. The CDR3 has 14 amino acids. Germline assignment: CDR1 SGHNT and CDR2 YYREEE (reference sequence). J gave up 6 bases and V 3 bases, and 2 bases lay outside the gene matches. CDR3 DNA: TGTGCCAGCAGCTCGGGACAGGGGTATGAAAAACTGTTTTTT. As protein: CASSSGQGYEKLFF.

The genes are TRBV7-2 and TRBJ2-3; D is possibly TRBD2 (6 bases). V was cut by 5 bases and J by 4 bases, with 16 bases left in between. This CDR3 has 15 amino acids. The V gene's germline CDR1 is SGHTA and CDR2 FQGNSA. In nucleotides, the CDR3 is TGTGCCAGCAGCGGTCTGGCGGGGATTCCAGATACGCAGTATTTT. It yields the protein CASSGLAGIPDTQYF.

This chain uses TRBV12-3 or TRBV12-4 with TRBJ2-3; D is uncertain. V was clipped by 3 bases and J by 5 bases, with 3 bases between them. The CDR3 consists of 11 residues. CDR3 DNA sequence: TGTGCCAGCAGTTTCATAGATACGCAGTATTTT. Protein product: CASSFIDTQYF.

The chain uses TRBV9 and TRBJ2-1, with TRBD1 identical over 8 bases. The CDR3 length is 16 residues. The trim removed 0 bases at V and 5 bases at J, leaving 7 bases unmatched. Germline loops: CDR1 SGDLS, CDR2 YYNGEE. The CDR3 DNA is TGTGCCAGCAGCGTAGGAGGACAGGGTAGGGACAATGAGCAGTTCTTC. It translates to CASSVGGQGRDNEQFF. Based on the CDR3 plus reference TRBV9 and TRBJ2-1, the full variable domain is DSGVTQTPKHLITATGQRVTLRCSPRSGDLSVYWYQQSLDQGLQFLIQYYNGEERAKGNILERFSAQQFPDLHSELNLSSLELGDSALYFCASSVGGQGRDNEQFFGPGTRLTVL.

V and J are TRBV7-9 and TRBJ2-7; tentative D call: TRBD1 (6 bases). V was cut by 5 bases and J by 2 bases, with 10 bases left in between. Germline lookup yields CDR1 SEHNR and CDR2 FQNEAQ (reference sequence). The CDR3 runs 13 residues. CDR3 nucleotides: TGTGCCAGCAGCCGGACAGATACCTACGAGCAGTACTTC. Residues: CASSRTDTYEQYF.

The rearrangement uses TRBV6-6 and TRBJ1-1; TRBD1 is a possible D gene (5 bases). CDR1 MNHNY and CDR2 SVGAGI come from the germline V gene (reference sequence). The CDR3 runs to 12 residues. The V and J ends lost 5 bases and 8 bases respectively, with 12 bases between them. In DNA form, the CDR3 reads TGTGCCAGCAGTACTGGGGGAGGGGAAGCTTTCTTT. Translation gives CASSTGGGEAFF.

Here the CDR3 reads CASSQEAEGANVLTF. DNA of the CDR3: TGTGCCAGCAGCCAAGAAGCCGAGGGGGCCAACGTCCTGACTTTC. The chain employs TRBV3-1 (or the pseudogene TRBV3-2) and TRBJ2-6; D is uncertain. CDR1 and CDR2 from the germline V gene are LGHDT and YNNKEL (reference sequence). V was cut by 0 bases and J by 4 bases, with 7 bases left in between. There are 15 residues in the CDR3.

J is TRBJ1-6 and V is TRBV4-1; 8 bases agree with TRBD1. The V gene end was trimmed by 4 bases and the J gene end by 14 bases; junction bases not matched to a gene: 10. The CDR3 extends over 14 amino acids. The V gene's germline CDR1 is MGHRA and CDR2 YSYEKL. CDR3 protein: CASSPSQGATSLHF. Here the CDR3 DNA reads TGCGCCAGCAGCCCCTCCCAGGGGGCCACTTCCCTCCACTTT.

This clone has just one count. This chain joins TRBV5-6 and TRBJ1-6; D not certain. This CDR3 region has 12 residues. The germline gives CDR1 SGHDT, CDR2 YYEEEE. The V gene lost 2 bases and the J gene lost 11 bases, with 8 bases spanning the gap. In DNA, the CDR3 is TGTGCCAGCAGCTTAATACGAGCACCCCTCCACTTT. Translation: CASSLIRAPLHF.

The V call is TRBV15, the J call TRBJ2-7; 8 nucleotides line up with TRBD1. CDR3 length equals 14 residues. Unmatched junction bases numbered 5, after V lost 5 bases and J lost 2 bases. Germline V gene sequence: CDR1 LNHNV, CDR2 YYDKDF (reference sequence). The chain's CDR3 is CATSADRGPYEQYF. The CDR3 DNA reads as TGTGCCACCAGCGCCGACAGGGGACCCTACGAGCAGTACTTC.

V and J are TRBV18 and TRBJ2-4, with TRBD1 matching over 9 bases. This CDR3 contains 16 residues. J lost 6 bases, V lost 1 base, and 7 bases had no gene match. Germline CDR1 reads KGHSH; CDR2 reads LQKENI. The CDR3 sequence: CASSPQQGASSNIQYF. In DNA form, the CDR3 reads TGTGCCAGCTCACCACAACAGGGGGCGTCCTCAAACATTCAGTACTTC.

The chain has TRBV6-5 and TRBJ2-5; 8 positions agree with TRBD2. This CDR3 has 16 residues. J gave up 5 bases and V 4 bases, and 12 bases lay outside the gene matches. Per germline, CDR1 MNHEY and CDR2 SVGAGI. For the CDR3, the DNA is TGTGCCAGCAGTTCCACGCGGAGCGGGGGAAGCGAGACCCAGTACTTC. It codes for CASSSTRSGGSETQYF.

The V gene is TRBV28, the J gene TRBJ2-7; 7 positions agree with TRBD2. The CDR3 has 22 amino acids. CDR1 MDHEN and CDR2 SYDVKM come from the germline V gene. V lost 1 base, J lost 2 bases, and 26 bases stayed unmatched. CDR3 amino acids: CASSLFLPALGPSGRNPYEQYF. The CDR3 bases are TGTGCCAGCAGTTTATTCTTACCGGCACTCGGACCTAGCGGCCGAAACCCCTACGAGCAGTACTTC.

The chain combines TRBV24-1 with TRBJ1-1; the D gene is possibly TRBD1 (6 bases). Looked up from germline, CDR1 is KGHDR and CDR2 is SFDVKD. The CDR3 consists of 14 residues. Trimming stripped 4 bases from V and 1 base from J, with 9 bases between. In nucleotides, the CDR3 is TGTGCCACCAGTGACACAGGGACGAACACTGAAGCTTTCTTT. Encoded protein: CATSDTGTNTEAFF.

The rearrangement joins TRBV7-8 to TRBJ2-7; possible D gene TRBD1, 5 bases. Per germline, CDR1 SGHVS and CDR2 FQNEAQ. The CDR3 is 15 residues long. Deletions cut 5 bases from V and 3 bases from J, with 17 bases between. The chain's CDR3 is CASSAAGSNFYEQYF. The CDR3 DNA sequence: TGTGCCAGCAGCGCCGCAGGGTCTAACTTCTACGAGCAGTACTTC.

The CDR3 region has the DNA TGTGCCAGCAGCCCTCGCCCCCCAGGTAGCGTCTCCTACAATGAGCAGTTCTTC. It specifies CASSPRPPGSVSYNEQFF. The chain couples TRBV7-6 to TRBJ2-1, with D possibly TRBD2 on 5 matching bases. Trimming stripped 5 bases from V and 0 bases from J, with 20 bases between. The CDR3 is 18 amino acids. Germline CDR1 SGHVS, CDR2 FNYEAQ.

The rearrangement uses TRBV2 and TRBJ2-1; TRBD2 agrees at 13 bases. Germline loops: CDR1 SNHLY, CDR2 FYNNEI. This CDR3 comprises 14 residues. V was clipped by 6 bases and J by 5 bases; unmatched bases: 1. The CDR3 is CASRGTSGDNEQFF. Written as DNA, the CDR3 is TGTGCCAGCAGGGGGACTAGCGGGGACAATGAGCAGTTCTTC.

For the CDR3, the DNA is TGTGCCAGCAGCCAAATGGCGGGGTTAGCGGGGGCTAGTGAGCAGTTCTTC. Translating it yields CASSQMAGLAGASEQFF. The chain is built from TRBV3-1 (or the pseudogene TRBV3-2) and TRBJ2-1; TRBD2 matches 9 bases. Germline loops: CDR1 LGHDT, CDR2 YNNKEL (reference sequence). The CDR3 consists of 17 residues. The ends lost 2 bases at V and 9 bases at J; junction bases unmatched: 14.

V is TRBV5-1 and J is TRBJ2-2; D might be TRBD2 (6 bases). Trimming stripped 5 bases from V and 0 bases from J, with 11 bases between. The CDR3 loop spans 15 amino acids. Germline V gene sequence: CDR1 SGHRS, CDR2 YFSETQ. The CDR3 region has the DNA TGCGCCAGCAGGTCGGGGGTATCGAACACCGGGGAGCTGTTTTTT. This gives the protein CASRSGVSNTGELFF.

The genes are TRBV28 and TRBJ1-4; the D gene is possibly TRBD1 (5 bases). Trimming took off 5 bases at V and 15 bases at J, with 19 bases between the two ends. Germline V lookup: CDR1 MDHEN, CDR2 SYDVKM. This CDR3 has 13 residues. CDR3 coding DNA: TGTGCCAGCAGTCTATTAACAGGTCCTGCGGTGTTTTTT. Amino acid sequence: CASSLLTGPAVFF.

The chain couples TRBV3-1 (or the pseudogene TRBV3-2) to TRBJ2-1; 7 bases align to TRBD2. The V and J ends lost 4 bases and 3 bases, in that order; junction bases with no gene match: 12. The germline V gene has CDR1 LGHDT and CDR2 YNNKEL (reference sequence). This CDR3 comprises 17 residues. In nucleotides, the CDR3 is TGTGCCAGCAGCCGAGCTAGACTAGCTGCAAGCTACAATGAGCAGTTCTTC. Its translation is CASSRARLAASYNEQFF.

The count of this clone is one. The chain joins TRBV5-6 to TRBJ1-6, with 7 bases identical to TRBD1. With 2 bases clipped from V and 8 bases from J, the junction kept 7 bases outside the gene matches. From germline, CDR1 is SGHDT and CDR2 YYEEEE. CDR3 length: 15 residues. The CDR3 DNA is TGTGCCAGCAGCTTATTCGACAGGGAGGATTCACCCCTCCACTTT. Translation gives CASSLFDREDSPLHF.

The J gene is TRBJ1-4, the V gene TRBV11-3; 8 bases align to TRBD1. The germline V gene encodes CDR1 SGHNT and CDR2 YENEEA. J lost 7 bases, V lost 1 base, and 8 bases had no gene match. This CDR3 contains 16 residues. The CDR3 nucleotides are TGTGCCAGCAGCTTAGTCCCCGGGACAGGTTCTGAAAAACTGTTTTTT. As protein: CASSLVPGTGSEKLFF.